This T cell receptor (beta chain) appears in the sequencing data of a study of blood T cell repertoires in COVID-19. Overall study: The United States, Italy and Spain provided the acute and convalescent COVID-19 samples. Nucleic acid was either cDNA or gDNA, and it came from T cells, B-cell-depleted T cells, or PBMCs.

Original analysis: By means of reference gene primer amplification, nucleated cell counts were estimated. Method: immunoSEQ multiplex PCR; TCRdb's copy keeps in-frame clones and lacks some. The V and J calls and clone size come from that table; D and trimming were worked out from the DNA. The repertoire holds about 180,000 clones, with more than 80% as singletons. Sequences were obtained from peripheral blood. The clonotype was recovered from a human donor in a cohort sampled during active COVID-19.

The CDR3, as DNA: TGTGCCAGCAGCCAAGCAGGGACTACAGCCTACGAGCAGTACTTC. Translated: CASSQAGTTAYEQYF. The chain employs TRBV3-1 (or the pseudogene TRBV3-2) and TRBJ2-7, with 7 bases identical to TRBD2. The length of the CDR3 is 15 residues. J was trimmed by 2 bases and V by 1 base; bases with no gene match: 5. The V gene's germline CDR1 is LGHDT and CDR2 YNNKEL (reference sequence).